A selection of T cell receptor beta chains follows, all from one sample in a study of early T cells in non-severe SARS-CoV-2 infection. TCRdb re-analysed the 5' RACE reads in MiXCR, keeping a single row per CDR3 protein. The table includes 98,000 or so distinct CDR3 sequences, about 12% detected once. The specimen was whole blood. The receptors derive from an adult who was a healthcare worker with PCR-confirmed SARS-CoV-2 infection or an uninfected control (not recorded which). Each CDR3 is given with its conserved first and last residue. A D gene is named only where the DNA matches it firmly. The listing skips clone size in some rows; elsewhere it reads once, few, many or a size class.

CDR3 length: 16; V gene: TRBV5-5; clone size: .; D gene: TRBD2; J gene: TRBJ2-3; CDR3 protein: CASSTGLGLNTDTQYF; CDR3 DNA: TGTGCCAGCAGCACGGGACTAGGCCTCAACACAGATACGCAGTATTTT
CDR3 length: 14; V gene: TRBV20-1; clone size: .; D gene: .; J gene: TRBJ2-7; CDR3 protein: CSASKAEGRDKQYF; CDR3 DNA: TGCAGTGCTAGTAAGGCGGAGGGGAGGGACAAGCAGTACTTC
CDR3 length: 14; V gene: TRBV6-6; clone size: many; D gene: .; J gene: TRBJ2-7; CDR3 protein: CASRPAGSNYEQYF; CDR3 DNA: TGTGCCAGCAGGCCGGCAGGGAGTAACTACGAGCAGTACTTC
CDR3 length: 13; V gene: TRBV20-1; clone size: many; D gene: .; J gene: TRBJ1-2; CDR3 protein: CSARDPGGDGYTF; CDR3 DNA: TGCAGTGCTAGAGATCCTGGAGGGGATGGCTACACCTTC
CDR3 length: 15; V gene: TRBV12-3/TRBV12-4; clone size: .; D gene: .; J gene: TRBJ1-1; CDR3 protein: CASSLASLVNTEAFF; CDR3 DNA: TGTGCCAGCAGTTTAGCGTCGTTGGTGAACACTGAAGCTTTCTTT
CDR3 length: 16; V gene: TRBV28; clone size: .; D gene: .; J gene: TRBJ2-3; CDR3 protein: CASSSPSRGGTDTQYF; CDR3 DNA: TGTGCCAGCAGTTCCCCCTCGAGGGGGGGCACAGATACGCAGTATTTT
CDR3 length: 18; V gene: TRBV6-2/TRBV6-3; clone size: few; D gene: .; J gene: TRBJ1-5; CDR3 protein: CASSSGGVEGRSNQPQHF; CDR3 DNA: TGTGCCAGCAGTTCTGGCGGGGTGGAGGGTAGGAGCAATCAGCCCCAGCATTTT
CDR3 length: 18; V gene: TRBV3-1; clone size: few; D gene: .; J gene: TRBJ2-1; CDR3 protein: CASSQDGARPKEFNEQFF; CDR3 DNA: TGTGCCAGCAGCCAAGATGGGGCTCGGCCCAAGGAGTTCAATGAGCAGTTCTTC
CDR3 length: 15; V gene: TRBV5-1; clone size: .; D gene: TRBD1; J gene: TRBJ1-1; CDR3 protein: CASSPEGQMNTEAFF; CDR3 DNA: TGCGCCAGCAGCCCGGAGGGACAGATGAACACTGAAGCTTTCTTT
CDR3 length: 15; V gene: TRBV6-6; clone size: many; D gene: .; J gene: TRBJ2-2; CDR3 protein: CASSYPPDQSGELFF; CDR3 DNA: TGTGCCAGCAGTTACCCCCCGGACCAGTCCGGGGAGCTGTTTTTT
CDR3 length: 12; V gene: TRBV28; clone size: many; D gene: .; J gene: TRBJ2-1; CDR3 protein: CASSLRLGEQFF; CDR3 DNA: TGTGCCAGCAGTTTGCGGCTAGGGGAGCAGTTCTTC
CDR3 length: 12; V gene: TRBV30; clone size: many; D gene: .; J gene: TRBJ2-3; CDR3 protein: CAWSLGIDTQYF; CDR3 DNA: TGTGCCTGGAGTCTAGGTATAGATACGCAGTATTTT
CDR3 length: 15; V gene: TRBV28; clone size: many; D gene: .; J gene: TRBJ1-4; CDR3 protein: CASSLNAGVGEKLFF; CDR3 DNA: TGTGCCAGCAGTTTAAACGCAGGGGTCGGAGAAAAACTGTTTTTT
CDR3 length: 18; V gene: TRBV11-1; clone size: many; D gene: .; J gene: TRBJ2-3; CDR3 protein: CASSARIRTSPAADTQYF; CDR3 DNA: TGTGCCAGCAGCGCCAGGATTAGAACTAGCCCTGCCGCAGATACGCAGTATTTT
CDR3 length: 17; V gene: TRBV10-3; clone size: few; D gene: TRBD1; J gene: TRBJ2-2; CDR3 protein: CAISDSGTGVVTGELFF; CDR3 DNA: TGTGCCATCAGTGACTCCGGGACAGGGGTAGTCACCGGGGAGCTGTTTTTT
CDR3 length: 12; V gene: TRBV29-1; clone size: few; D gene: .; J gene: TRBJ2-7; CDR3 protein: CSVGSRRHEQYF; CDR3 DNA: TGCAGCGTGGGATCCCGGAGACACGAGCAGTACTTC
CDR3 length: 15; V gene: TRBV20-1; clone size: many; D gene: .; J gene: TRBJ2-2; CDR3 protein: CSARSLGLATGELFF; CDR3 DNA: TGCAGTGCTAGATCCCTGGGGCTAGCGACCGGGGAGCTGTTTTTT
CDR3 length: 16; V gene: TRBV7-3; clone size: few; D gene: .; J gene: TRBJ2-2; CDR3 protein: CASSFAGMQNTGELFF; CDR3 DNA: TGTGCCAGCAGTTTCGCGGGCATGCAGAACACCGGGGAGCTGTTTTTT
CDR3 length: 14; V gene: TRBV5-4; clone size: many; D gene: .; J gene: TRBJ1-2; CDR3 protein: CASRRPGSNYGYTF; CDR3 DNA: TGTGCCAGCAGACGGCCCGGGAGCAACTATGGCTACACCTTC
CDR3 length: 15; V gene: TRBV5-1; clone size: .; D gene: .; J gene: TRBJ1-1; CDR3 protein: CASSSQGWEDTEAFF; CDR3 DNA: TGCGCCAGCAGCTCTCAGGGTTGGGAAGATACTGAAGCTTTCTTT
CDR3 length: 14; V gene: TRBV12-3/TRBV12-4; clone size: .; D gene: TRBD1; J gene: TRBJ1-5; CDR3 protein: CASSLRQGRQPQHF; CDR3 DNA: TGTGCCAGCAGTCTGCGACAGGGCAGACAGCCCCAGCATTTT
CDR3 length: 15; V gene: TRBV7-3; clone size: .; D gene: .; J gene: TRBJ2-5; CDR3 protein: CASSPGTKLQETQYF; CDR3 DNA: TGTGCCAGCAGCCCCGGGACAAAACTCCAAGAGACCCAGTACTTC
CDR3 length: 16; V gene: TRBV5-4; clone size: many; D gene: TRBD2; J gene: TRBJ2-1; CDR3 protein: CASSLVGTSAYNEQFF; CDR3 DNA: TGTGCCAGCAGCTTGGTCGGGACTAGCGCCTACAATGAGCAGTTCTTC
CDR3 length: 15; V gene: TRBV5-5; clone size: .; D gene: .; J gene: TRBJ2-2; CDR3 protein: CASRRTATNTGELFF; CDR3 DNA: TGTGCCAGCAGACGGACTGCTACGAACACCGGGGAGCTGTTTTTT
CDR3 length: 15; V gene: TRBV25-1; clone size: few; D gene: TRBD1; J gene: TRBJ1-1; CDR3 protein: CASSESAGGYAEAFF; CDR3 DNA: TGTGCCAGCAGTGAGTCGGCAGGGGGCTACGCTGAAGCTTTCTTT
CDR3 length: 13; V gene: TRBV7-9; clone size: many; D gene: .; J gene: TRBJ2-5; CDR3 protein: CASSSDLKETQYF; CDR3 DNA: TGTGCCAGCAGCTCAGACTTGAAAGAGACCCAGTACTTC
CDR3 length: 15; V gene: TRBV27; clone size: many; D gene: TRBD1; J gene: TRBJ2-7; CDR3 protein: CASSVSGTVYYEQYF; CDR3 DNA: TGTGCCAGCAGCGTTTCGGGGACAGTTTACTACGAGCAGTACTTC
CDR3 length: 16; V gene: TRBV6-1; clone size: .; D gene: .; J gene: TRBJ1-5; CDR3 protein: CASSEAGGTFNQPQHF; CDR3 DNA: TGTGCCAGCAGTGAAGCAGGGGGGACCTTCAATCAGCCCCAGCATTTT
CDR3 length: 13; V gene: TRBV5-1; clone size: .; D gene: TRBD1; J gene: TRBJ1-1; CDR3 protein: CASSPRDREKAFF; CDR3 DNA: TGCGCCAGCAGCCCCCGGGACAGGGAAAAAGCTTTCTTT
CDR3 length: 12; V gene: TRBV7-3; clone size: many; D gene: TRBD1; J gene: TRBJ2-1; CDR3 protein: CASSFTDREKFF; CDR3 DNA: TGTGCCAGCAGCTTCACGGACAGGGAAAAGTTCTTC
CDR3 length: 17; V gene: TRBV6-1; clone size: few; D gene: .; J gene: TRBJ2-6; CDR3 protein: CASSETVGISGANVLTF; CDR3 DNA: TGTGCCAGCAGTGAAACGGTTGGGATCTCTGGGGCCAACGTCCTGACTTTC
CDR3 length: 12; V gene: TRBV7-9; clone size: .; D gene: .; J gene: TRBJ2-3; CDR3 protein: CASSFPTDTQYF; CDR3 DNA: TGTGCCAGCAGCTTTCCCACAGATACGCAGTATTTT
CDR3 length: 18; V gene: TRBV5-1; clone size: few; D gene: TRBD2; J gene: TRBJ2-7; CDR3 protein: CASSLAARTSGIFYEQYF; CDR3 DNA: TGCGCCAGCAGCTTGGCTGCCCGGACTAGCGGGATCTTCTACGAGCAGTACTTC
CDR3 length: 16; V gene: TRBV20-1; clone size: .; D gene: .; J gene: TRBJ2-5; CDR3 protein: CSAELGTESFQETQYF; CDR3 DNA: TGCAGTGCTGAGCTAGGGACGGAGAGTTTCCAAGAGACCCAGTACTTC
CDR3 length: 15; V gene: TRBV12-3/TRBV12-4; clone size: .; D gene: TRBD1; J gene: TRBJ2-2; CDR3 protein: CASSGQGGTTGELFF; CDR3 DNA: TGTGCCAGCAGTGGACAGGGGGGAACGACCGGGGAGCTGTTTTTT
CDR3 length: 13; V gene: TRBV20-1; clone size: .; D gene: .; J gene: TRBJ2-1; CDR3 protein: CSAYPSYSNEQFF; CDR3 DNA: TGCAGTGCCTACCCTAGTTACTCCAATGAGCAGTTCTTC
CDR3 length: 14; V gene: TRBV4-2; clone size: .; D gene: .; J gene: TRBJ1-5; CDR3 protein: CASSQGMGRQPQHF; CDR3 DNA: TGTGCCAGCAGCCAAGGAATGGGGAGGCAGCCCCAGCATTTT
CDR3 length: 14; V gene: TRBV29-1; clone size: few; D gene: .; J gene: TRBJ2-1; CDR3 protein: CSAVSQSSYNEQFF; CDR3 DNA: TGCAGCGCAGTAAGCCAGAGCTCCTACAATGAGCAGTTCTTC
CDR3 length: 13; V gene: TRBV7-9; clone size: few; D gene: .; J gene: TRBJ1-1; CDR3 protein: CASSSSRDVEAFF; CDR3 DNA: TGTGCCAGCAGCTCGTCCCGGGACGTTGAAGCTTTCTTT
CDR3 length: 16; V gene: TRBV30; clone size: many; D gene: TRBD1; J gene: TRBJ1-3; CDR3 protein: CARSGTGGFSGNTIYF; CDR3 DNA: TGTGCCCGCTCCGGGACAGGGGGGTTCTCTGGAAACACCATATATTTT
CDR3 length: 15; V gene: TRBV3-1; clone size: .; D gene: .; J gene: TRBJ1-6; CDR3 protein: CASSQDLQVWSPLHF; CDR3 DNA: TGTGCCAGCAGCCAAGATCTACAGGTCTGGTCACCCCTCCACTTT
CDR3 length: 15; V gene: TRBV20-1; clone size: .; D gene: TRBD1; J gene: TRBJ1-1; CDR3 protein: CSAGHRGWANTEAFF; CDR3 DNA: TGCAGTGCTGGACACAGGGGATGGGCAAACACTGAAGCTTTCTTT
CDR3 length: 14; V gene: TRBV12-5; clone size: few; D gene: TRBD1; J gene: TRBJ2-1; CDR3 protein: CASARDRGFDEQFF; CDR3 DNA: TGTGCTAGTGCAAGGGACAGGGGGTTCGATGAGCAGTTCTTC
CDR3 length: 16; V gene: TRBV3-1; clone size: .; D gene: .; J gene: TRBJ2-7; CDR3 protein: CASSQSFRAKPHEQYF; CDR3 DNA: TGTGCCAGCAGCCAAAGTTTTCGGGCAAAACCCCACGAGCAGTACTTC
CDR3 length: 12; V gene: TRBV29-1; clone size: few; D gene: .; J gene: TRBJ1-1; CDR3 protein: CSVTGDGTEAFF; CDR3 DNA: TGCAGCGTTACGGGGGATGGCACTGAAGCTTTCTTT
CDR3 length: 14; V gene: TRBV20-1; clone size: few; D gene: TRBD1; J gene: TRBJ1-1; CDR3 protein: CSAIPGQGNTEAFF; CDR3 DNA: TGCAGTGCTATCCCGGGACAGGGGAACACTGAAGCTTTCTTT
CDR3 length: 14; V gene: TRBV5-5; clone size: many; D gene: .; J gene: TRBJ1-2; CDR3 protein: CASSWGGLPGGYTF; CDR3 DNA: TGTGCCAGCAGCTGGGGCGGACTTCCGGGAGGCTACACCTTC
CDR3 length: 23; V gene: TRBV12-5; clone size: .; D gene: TRBD1; J gene: TRBJ1-1; CDR3 protein: CASGLPPTLYRDRGPLRNTEAFF; CDR3 DNA: TGTGCTAGTGGCCTTCCACCGACTCTCTACCGGGACAGGGGGCCCCTACGGAACACTGAAGCTTTCTTT
CDR3 length: 15; V gene: TRBV7-9; clone size: .; D gene: .; J gene: TRBJ1-1; CDR3 protein: CASSLPGSLNTEAFF; CDR3 DNA: TGTGCCAGCAGCTTACCTGGCAGTTTGAACACTGAAGCTTTCTTT
CDR3 length: 15; V gene: TRBV7-6; clone size: many; D gene: .; J gene: TRBJ2-6; CDR3 protein: CASSHGNPGANVLTF; CDR3 DNA: TGTGCCAGCAGCCATGGGAACCCCGGGGCCAACGTCCTGACTTTC
CDR3 length: 14; V gene: TRBV20-1; clone size: many; D gene: .; J gene: TRBJ2-1; CDR3 protein: CSAEPFSGSNEQFF; CDR3 DNA: TGCAGTGCTGAGCCTTTTTCCGGGTCCAATGAGCAGTTCTTC
CDR3 length: 14; V gene: TRBV28; clone size: .; D gene: .; J gene: TRBJ2-2; CDR3 protein: CASTGGWNTGELFF; CDR3 DNA: TGTGCCAGCACCGGCGGGTGGAACACCGGGGAGCTGTTTTTT
CDR3 length: 16; V gene: TRBV4-1; clone size: .; D gene: TRBD2; J gene: TRBJ2-2; CDR3 protein: CASSLGLAGVLGELFF; CDR3 DNA: TGCGCCAGCAGCCTCGGACTAGCGGGAGTATTAGGGGAGCTGTTTTTT
CDR3 length: 14; V gene: TRBV6-5; clone size: few; D gene: TRBD1; J gene: TRBJ1-6; CDR3 protein: CASRSETGTSPLHF; CDR3 DNA: TGTGCCAGCAGATCCGAGACAGGGACTTCACCCCTCCACTTT
CDR3 length: 14; V gene: TRBV6-6; clone size: few; D gene: .; J gene: TRBJ2-7; CDR3 protein: CASTLSLVSYEQYF; CDR3 DNA: TGTGCCAGCACCCTATCTCTTGTTTCCTACGAGCAGTACTTC